This T cell receptor beta chain is drawn from a study of cytomegalovirus exposure and HLA in healthy donors. About the study: Genetic ancestry analysis placed around 76% of the 398 donors that were genotyped in the Caucasian-associated cluster. The study's findings and limits: Researchers reported in a later analysis that a missense DCLRE1C variant was tied to TCR beta V- and J-gene trimming. The classifier reportedly diagnosed cytomegalovirus status with high sensitivity and specificity. Through in vitro validation, a few CMV-associated chains were shown to be specific for CMV antigens.

Primers included in the PCR were 60 Vbeta and 13 Jbeta primers. Sequencing was performed with immunoSEQ multiplex PCR; in TCRdb, only in-frame clones are kept and a portion is missing. The sample lists 75,000 to 100,000 clones; around 8% were seen once. Comment on this clone: What it recognizes is unknown.

This CDR3 has 16 residues. CDR1 is ENHRY and CDR2 is SYGVKD in the germline V gene. V lost 5 bases to trimming and J lost 0 bases, with 14 bases between them. The sample consisted of PBMCs. The V gene is TRBV10-3, the J gene TRBJ1-3; D unresolved. This receptor was identified in a man aged 50-59 years in good health and CMV-seronegative. CDR3 sequence: CAISLGPASSGNTIYF. The CDR3 DNA is TGTGCCATCAGTCTGGGCCCCGCCAGCTCTGGAAACACCATATATTTT.